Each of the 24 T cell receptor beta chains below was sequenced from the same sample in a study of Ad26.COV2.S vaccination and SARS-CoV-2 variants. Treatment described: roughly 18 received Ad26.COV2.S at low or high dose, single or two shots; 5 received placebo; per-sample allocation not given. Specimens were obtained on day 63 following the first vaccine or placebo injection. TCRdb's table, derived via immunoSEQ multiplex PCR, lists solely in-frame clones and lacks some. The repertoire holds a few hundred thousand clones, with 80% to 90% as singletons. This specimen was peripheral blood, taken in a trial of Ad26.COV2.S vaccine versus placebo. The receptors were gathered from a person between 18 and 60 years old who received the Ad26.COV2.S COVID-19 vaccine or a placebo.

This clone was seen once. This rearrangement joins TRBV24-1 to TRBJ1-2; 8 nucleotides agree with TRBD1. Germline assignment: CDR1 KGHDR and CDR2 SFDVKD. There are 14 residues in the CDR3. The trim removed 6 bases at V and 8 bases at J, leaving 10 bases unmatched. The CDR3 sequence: CATSHQDRVEGYTF. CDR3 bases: TGTGCCACCAGTCACCAGGACAGGGTGGAGGGCTACACCTTC.

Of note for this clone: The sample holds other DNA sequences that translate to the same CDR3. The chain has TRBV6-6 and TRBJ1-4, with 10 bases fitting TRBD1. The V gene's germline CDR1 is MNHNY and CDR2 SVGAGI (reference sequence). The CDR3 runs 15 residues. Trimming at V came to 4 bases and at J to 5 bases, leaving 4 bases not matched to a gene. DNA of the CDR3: TGTGCCAGCAGTTCTCCGGGACAGGGGAATGAAAAACTGTTTTTT. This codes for CASSSPGQGNEKLFF.

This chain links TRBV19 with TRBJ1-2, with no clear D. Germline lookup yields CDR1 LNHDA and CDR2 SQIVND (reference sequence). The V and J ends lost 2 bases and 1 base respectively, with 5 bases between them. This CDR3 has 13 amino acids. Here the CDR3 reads CASSIRVNYGYTF. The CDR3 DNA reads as TGTGCCAGTAGTATAAGGGTTAACTATGGCTACACCTTC.

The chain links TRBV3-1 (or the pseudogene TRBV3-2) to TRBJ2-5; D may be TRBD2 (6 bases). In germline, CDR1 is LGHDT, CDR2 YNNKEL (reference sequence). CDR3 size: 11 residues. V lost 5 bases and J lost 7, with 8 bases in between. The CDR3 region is CASSNGGTQYF. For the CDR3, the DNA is TGTGCCAGCAGCAACGGGGGGACCCAGTACTTC.

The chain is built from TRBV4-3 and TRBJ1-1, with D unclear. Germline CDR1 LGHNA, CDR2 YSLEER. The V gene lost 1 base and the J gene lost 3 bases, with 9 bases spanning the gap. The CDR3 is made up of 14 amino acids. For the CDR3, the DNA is TGCGCCAGCAGCCAAGTGATAGCGGACACTGAAGCTTTCTTT. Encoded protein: CASSQVIADTEAFF.

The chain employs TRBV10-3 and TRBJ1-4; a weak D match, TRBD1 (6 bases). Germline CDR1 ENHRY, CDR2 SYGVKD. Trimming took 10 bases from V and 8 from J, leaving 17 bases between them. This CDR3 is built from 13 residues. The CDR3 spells CATRTPQGEKLFF. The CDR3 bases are TGTGCCACCCGGACACCCCAGGGGGAAAAACTGTTTTTT.

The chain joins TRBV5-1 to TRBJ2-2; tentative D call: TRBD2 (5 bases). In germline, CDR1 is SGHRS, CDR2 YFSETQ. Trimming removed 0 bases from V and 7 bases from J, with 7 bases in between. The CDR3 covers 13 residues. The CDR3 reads CASSLGLLGELFF. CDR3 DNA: TGCGCCAGCAGCTTGGGACTACTCGGGGAGCTGTTTTTT.

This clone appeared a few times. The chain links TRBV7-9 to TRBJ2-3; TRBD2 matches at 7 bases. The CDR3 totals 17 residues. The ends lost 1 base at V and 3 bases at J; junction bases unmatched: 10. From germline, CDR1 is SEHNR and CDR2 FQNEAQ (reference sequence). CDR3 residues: CASSLGSAGDRTDTQYF. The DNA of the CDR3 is TGTGCCAGCAGCTTAGGCTCGGCGGGAGATAGGACAGATACGCAGTATTTT.

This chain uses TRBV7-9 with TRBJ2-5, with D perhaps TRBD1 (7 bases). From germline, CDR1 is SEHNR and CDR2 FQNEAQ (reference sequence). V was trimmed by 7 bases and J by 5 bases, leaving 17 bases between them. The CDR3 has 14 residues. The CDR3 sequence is CASTIRQGGETQYF. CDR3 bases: TGTGCCAGCACAATCCGACAGGGAGGCGAGACCCAGTACTTC.

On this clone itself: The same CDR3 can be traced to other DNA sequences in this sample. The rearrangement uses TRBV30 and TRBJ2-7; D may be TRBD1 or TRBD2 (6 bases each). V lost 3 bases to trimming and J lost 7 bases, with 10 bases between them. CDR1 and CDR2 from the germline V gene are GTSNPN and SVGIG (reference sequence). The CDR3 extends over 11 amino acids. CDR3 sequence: CAWSGGGEQYF. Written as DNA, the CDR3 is TGTGCCTGGAGCGGGGGCGGGGAGCAGTACTTC.

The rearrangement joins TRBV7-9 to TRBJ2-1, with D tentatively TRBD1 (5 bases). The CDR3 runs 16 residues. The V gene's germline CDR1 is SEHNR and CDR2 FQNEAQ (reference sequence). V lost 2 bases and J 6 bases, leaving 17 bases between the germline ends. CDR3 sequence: CASSLTSRTRSNEQFF. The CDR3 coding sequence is TGTGCCAGCAGCTTAACATCCCGGACACGAAGCAATGAGCAGTTCTTC.

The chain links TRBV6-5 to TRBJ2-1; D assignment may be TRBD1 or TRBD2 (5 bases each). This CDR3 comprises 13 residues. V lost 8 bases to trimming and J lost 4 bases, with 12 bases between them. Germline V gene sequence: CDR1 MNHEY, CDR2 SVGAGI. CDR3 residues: CASGPGPYNEQFF. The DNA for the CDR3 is TGTGCCAGCGGTCCGGGACCATACAATGAGCAGTTCTTC.

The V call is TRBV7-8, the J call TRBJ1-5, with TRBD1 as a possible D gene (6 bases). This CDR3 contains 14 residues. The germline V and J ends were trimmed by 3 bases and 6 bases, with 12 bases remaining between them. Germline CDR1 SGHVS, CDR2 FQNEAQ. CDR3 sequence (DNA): TGTGCCAGCAGCTTGGCCGGGGGCGGTCAGCCCCAGCATTTT. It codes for CASSLAGGGQPQHF.

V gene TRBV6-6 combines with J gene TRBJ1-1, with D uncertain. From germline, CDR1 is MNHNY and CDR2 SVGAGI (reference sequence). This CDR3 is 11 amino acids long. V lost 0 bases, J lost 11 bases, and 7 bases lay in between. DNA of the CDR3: TGTGCCAGCAGTTACTCCACCGGCGCTTTCTTT. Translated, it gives CASSYSTGAFF.

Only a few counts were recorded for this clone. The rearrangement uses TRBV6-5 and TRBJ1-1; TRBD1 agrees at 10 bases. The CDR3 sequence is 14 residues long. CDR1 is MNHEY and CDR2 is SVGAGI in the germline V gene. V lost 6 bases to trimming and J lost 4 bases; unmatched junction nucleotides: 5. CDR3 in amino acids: CASRTGGASTEAFF. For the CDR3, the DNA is TGTGCCAGCAGGACAGGGGGCGCGAGCACTGAAGCTTTCTTT.

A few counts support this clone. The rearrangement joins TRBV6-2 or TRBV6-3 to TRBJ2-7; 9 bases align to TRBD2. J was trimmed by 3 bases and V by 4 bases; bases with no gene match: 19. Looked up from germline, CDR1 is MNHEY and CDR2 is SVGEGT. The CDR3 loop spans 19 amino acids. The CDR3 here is CASSSNSAGSGGSYYEQYF. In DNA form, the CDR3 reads TGTGCCAGCAGTTCCAACTCCGCCGGTAGCGGGGGCTCCTACTACGAGCAGTACTTC.

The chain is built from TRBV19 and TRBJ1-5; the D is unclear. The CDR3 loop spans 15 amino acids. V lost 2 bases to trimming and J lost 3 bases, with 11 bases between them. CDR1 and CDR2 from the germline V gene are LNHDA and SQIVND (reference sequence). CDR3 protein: CASSITGTFNQPQHF. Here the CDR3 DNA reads TGTGCCAGTAGTATAACGGGCACGTTCAATCAGCCCCAGCATTTT. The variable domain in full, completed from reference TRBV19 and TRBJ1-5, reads DGGITQSPKYLFRKEGQNVTLSCEQNLNHDAMYWYRQDPGQGLRLIYYSQIVNDFQKGDIAEGYSVSREKKESFPLTVTSAQKNPTAFYLCASSITGTFNQPQHFGDGTRLSIL.

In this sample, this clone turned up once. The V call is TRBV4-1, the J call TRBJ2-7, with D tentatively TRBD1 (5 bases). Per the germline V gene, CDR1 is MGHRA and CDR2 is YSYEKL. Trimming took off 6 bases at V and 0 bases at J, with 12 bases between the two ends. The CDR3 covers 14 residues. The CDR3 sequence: CASRPTVASYEQYF. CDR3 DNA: TGCGCCAGCAGACCGACAGTCGCCTCCTACGAGCAGTACTTC.

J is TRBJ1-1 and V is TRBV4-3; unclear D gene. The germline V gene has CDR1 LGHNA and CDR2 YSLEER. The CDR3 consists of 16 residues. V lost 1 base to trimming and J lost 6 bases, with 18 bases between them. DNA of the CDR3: TGCGCCAGCAGCCAAGGTCCAGAGAGGAAGGCCTCTGAAGCTTTCTTT. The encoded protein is CASSQGPERKASEAFF.

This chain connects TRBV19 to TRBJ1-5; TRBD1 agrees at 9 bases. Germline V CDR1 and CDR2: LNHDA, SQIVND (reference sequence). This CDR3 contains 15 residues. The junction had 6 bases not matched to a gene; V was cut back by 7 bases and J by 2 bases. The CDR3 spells CASKRTGVGNQPQHF. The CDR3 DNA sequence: TGTGCCAGTAAACGGACAGGGGTTGGCAATCAGCCCCAGCATTTT. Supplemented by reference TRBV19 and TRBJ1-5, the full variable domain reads DGGITQSPKYLFRKEGQNVTLSCEQNLNHDAMYWYRQDPGQGLRLIYYSQIVNDFQKGDIAEGYSVSREKKESFPLTVTSAQKNPTAFYLCASKRTGVGNQPQHFGDGTRLSIL.

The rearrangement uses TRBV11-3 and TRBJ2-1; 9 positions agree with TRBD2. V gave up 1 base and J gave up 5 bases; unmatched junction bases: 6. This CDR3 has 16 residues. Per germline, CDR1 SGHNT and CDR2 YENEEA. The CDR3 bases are TGTGCCAGCAGCTTAGTCATAGCGGGAGTAGACAATGAGCAGTTCTTC. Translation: CASSLVIAGVDNEQFF.

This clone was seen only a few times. The CDR3: CASSLSHSVPPQHF. The CDR3 bases are TGTGCCAGCAGTTTATCGCACAGCGTTCCACCCCAGCATTTT. The chain links TRBV27 to TRBJ1-5; D is uncertain. In germline, CDR1 is MNHEY, CDR2 SMNVEV (reference sequence). The CDR3 is 14 residues long. Trimming shortened V by 0 bases and J by 10 bases, and 13 bases separated the two germline ends.

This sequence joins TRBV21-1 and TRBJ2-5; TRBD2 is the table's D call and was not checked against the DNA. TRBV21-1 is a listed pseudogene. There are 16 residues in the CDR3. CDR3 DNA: TGTGCCAGCAGCAAACTGGAGGGGCGCGTCCAAGAGACCCAGTACTTC. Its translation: CASSKLEGRVQETQYF.

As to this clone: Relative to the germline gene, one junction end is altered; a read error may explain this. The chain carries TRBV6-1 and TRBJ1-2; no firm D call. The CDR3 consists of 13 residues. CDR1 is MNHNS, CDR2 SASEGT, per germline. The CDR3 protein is CASSERENYDYTF. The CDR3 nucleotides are TGTGCCAGCAGTGAGAGGGAAAACTATGACTACACCTTC.